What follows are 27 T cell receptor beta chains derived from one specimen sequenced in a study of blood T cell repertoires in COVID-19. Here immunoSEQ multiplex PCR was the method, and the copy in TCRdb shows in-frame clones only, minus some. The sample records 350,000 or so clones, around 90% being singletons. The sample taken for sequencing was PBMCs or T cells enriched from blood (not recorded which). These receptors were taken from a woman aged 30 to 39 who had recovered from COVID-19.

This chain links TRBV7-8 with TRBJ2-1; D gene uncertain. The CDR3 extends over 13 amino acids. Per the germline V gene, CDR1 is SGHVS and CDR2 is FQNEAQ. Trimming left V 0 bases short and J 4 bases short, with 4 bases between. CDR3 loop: CASSLARYNEQFF. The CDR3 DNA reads TGTGCCAGCAGCTTAGCACGGTACAATGAGCAGTTCTTC. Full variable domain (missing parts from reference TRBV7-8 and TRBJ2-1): GAGVSQSPRYKVAKRGQDVALRCDPISGHVSLFWYQQALGQGPEFLTYFQNEAQLDKSGLPSDRFFAERPEGSVSTLKIQRTQQEDSAVYLCASSLARYNEQFFGPGTRLTVL.

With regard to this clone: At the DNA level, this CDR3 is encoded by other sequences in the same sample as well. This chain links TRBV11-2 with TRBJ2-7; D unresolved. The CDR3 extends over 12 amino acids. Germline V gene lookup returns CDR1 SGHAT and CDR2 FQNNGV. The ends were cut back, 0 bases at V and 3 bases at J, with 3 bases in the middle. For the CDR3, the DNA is TGTGCCAGCAGCTTAGATAGCTACGAGCAGTACTTC. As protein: CASSLDSYEQYF.

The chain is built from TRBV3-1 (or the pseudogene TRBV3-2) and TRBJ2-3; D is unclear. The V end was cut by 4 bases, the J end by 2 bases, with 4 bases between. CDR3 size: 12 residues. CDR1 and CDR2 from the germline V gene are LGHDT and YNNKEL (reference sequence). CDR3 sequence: CASSLNTDTQYF. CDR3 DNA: TGTGCCAGCAGCCTTAACACAGATACGCAGTATTTT.

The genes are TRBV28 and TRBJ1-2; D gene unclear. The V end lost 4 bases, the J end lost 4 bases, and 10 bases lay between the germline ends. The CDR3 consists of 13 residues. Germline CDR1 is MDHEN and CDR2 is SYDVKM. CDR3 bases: TGTGCCAGCAGTTGGTCGCGGGGCTATGGCTACACCTTC. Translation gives CASSWSRGYGYTF.

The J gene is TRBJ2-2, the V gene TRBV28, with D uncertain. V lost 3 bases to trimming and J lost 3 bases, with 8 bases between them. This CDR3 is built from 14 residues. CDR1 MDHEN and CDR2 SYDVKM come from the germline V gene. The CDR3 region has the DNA TGTGCCAGCAGTTTCCCGAGCTACACCGGGGAGCTGTTTTTT. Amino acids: CASSFPSYTGELFF.

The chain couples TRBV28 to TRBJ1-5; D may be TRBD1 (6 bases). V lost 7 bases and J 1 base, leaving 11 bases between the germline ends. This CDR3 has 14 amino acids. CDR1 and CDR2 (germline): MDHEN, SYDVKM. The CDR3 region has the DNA TGTGCCAGCACCCAGGGGTTGAGCAATCAGCCCCAGCATTTT. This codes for CASTQGLSNQPQHF.

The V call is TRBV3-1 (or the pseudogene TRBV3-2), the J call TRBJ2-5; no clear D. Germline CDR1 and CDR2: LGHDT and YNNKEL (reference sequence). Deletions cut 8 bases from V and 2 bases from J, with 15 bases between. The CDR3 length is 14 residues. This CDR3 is CASSMSGSQETQYF. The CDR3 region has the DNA TGTGCCAGCTCGATGTCCGGGTCACAAGAGACCCAGTACTTC.

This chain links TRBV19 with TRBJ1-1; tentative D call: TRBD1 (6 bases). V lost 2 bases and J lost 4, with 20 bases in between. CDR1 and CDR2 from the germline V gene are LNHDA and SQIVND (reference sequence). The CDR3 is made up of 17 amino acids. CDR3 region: CASSISDKTGTPTEAFF. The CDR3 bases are TGTGCCAGTAGTATAAGTGATAAAACAGGGACCCCCACTGAAGCTTTCTTT.

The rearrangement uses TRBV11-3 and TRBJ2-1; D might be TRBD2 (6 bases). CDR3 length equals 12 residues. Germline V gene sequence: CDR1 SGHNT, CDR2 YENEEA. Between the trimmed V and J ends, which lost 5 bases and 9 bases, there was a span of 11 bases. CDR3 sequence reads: CASSQGLLEQFF. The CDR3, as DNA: TGTGCCAGCAGCCAGGGACTTCTTGAGCAGTTCTTC.

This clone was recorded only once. The CDR3 DNA sequence: TGTGCCAGCAGAAAGACTAGCGGGAGCTACAATGAGCAGTTCTTC. This sequence encodes CASRKTSGSYNEQFF. The V and J genes are TRBV6-5 and TRBJ2-1, with TRBD2 matching over 12 bases. V gave up 6 bases and J gave up 3 bases; unmatched junction bases: 3. Per the germline V gene, CDR1 is MNHEY and CDR2 is SVGAGI. This CDR3 comprises 15 residues.

The CDR3 loop reads CASSEFGGTGTFRSNQPQHF. The CDR3 coding sequence is TGTGCCAGCAGTGAATTCGGAGGGACAGGGACCTTTCGTAGCAATCAGCCCCAGCATTTT. This chain joins TRBV2 and TRBJ1-5, with 9 bases fitting TRBD1. The length of the CDR3 is 20 residues. V trimming: 2 bases; J trimming: 0 bases; junction bases outside the gene matches: 14. Germline assignment: CDR1 SNHLY and CDR2 FYNNEI.

The CDR3, as DNA: TGTGCCTGGAGTGACCCTCCGAGGGGGAACTATGGCTACACCTTC. Its protein is CAWSDPPRGNYGYTF. J is TRBJ1-2 and V is TRBV30, with a possible D match to TRBD1 (6 bases). The CDR3 has 15 residues. Trimming cost V 1 base and J 2 bases, with 14 bases left between them. Germline CDR1 and CDR2: GTSNPN and SVGIG (reference sequence).

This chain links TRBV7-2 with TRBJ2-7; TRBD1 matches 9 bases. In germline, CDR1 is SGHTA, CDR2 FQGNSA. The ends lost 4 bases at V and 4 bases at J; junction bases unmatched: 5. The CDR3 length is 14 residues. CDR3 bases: TGTGCCAGCAGCTGGGACAGGGAACTTTACGAGCAGTACTTC. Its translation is CASSWDRELYEQYF.

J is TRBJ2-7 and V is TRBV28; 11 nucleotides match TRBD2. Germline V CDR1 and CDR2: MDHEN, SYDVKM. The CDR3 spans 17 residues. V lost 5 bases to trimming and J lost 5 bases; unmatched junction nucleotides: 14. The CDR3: CASSRGNGLAGSHEQYF. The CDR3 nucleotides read TGTGCCAGCAGTCGAGGAAACGGACTAGCGGGTTCCCACGAGCAGTACTTC.

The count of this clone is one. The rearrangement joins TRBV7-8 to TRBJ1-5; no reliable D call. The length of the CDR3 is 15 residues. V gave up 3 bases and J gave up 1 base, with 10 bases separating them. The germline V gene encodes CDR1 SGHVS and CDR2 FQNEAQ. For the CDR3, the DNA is TGTGCCAGCAGCTTTGGTCGGGGAAGCAATCAGCCCCAGCATTTT. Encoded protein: CASSFGRGSNQPQHF. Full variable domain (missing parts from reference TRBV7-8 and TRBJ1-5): GAGVSQSPRYKVAKRGQDVALRCDPISGHVSLFWYQQALGQGPEFLTYFQNEAQLDKSGLPSDRFFAERPEGSVSTLKIQRTQQEDSAVYLCASSFGRGSNQPQHFGDGTRLSIL.

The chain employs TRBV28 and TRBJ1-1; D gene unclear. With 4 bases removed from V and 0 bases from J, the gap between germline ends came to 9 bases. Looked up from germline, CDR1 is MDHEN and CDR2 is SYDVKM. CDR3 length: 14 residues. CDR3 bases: TGTGCCAGCAGTTCTTGGCAGATGAACACTGAAGCTTTCTTT. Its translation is CASSSWQMNTEAFF.

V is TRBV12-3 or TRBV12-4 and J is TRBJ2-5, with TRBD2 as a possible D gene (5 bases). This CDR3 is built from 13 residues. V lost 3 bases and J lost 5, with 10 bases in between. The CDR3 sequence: CASSFWGEETQYF. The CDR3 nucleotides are TGTGCCAGCAGTTTCTGGGGAGAGGAGACCCAGTACTTC.

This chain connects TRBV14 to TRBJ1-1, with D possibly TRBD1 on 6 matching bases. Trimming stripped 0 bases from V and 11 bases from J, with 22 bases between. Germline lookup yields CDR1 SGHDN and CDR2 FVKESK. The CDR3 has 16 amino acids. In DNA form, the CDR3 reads TGTGCCAGCAGCCAAGAGGGTGGGGGCAGGCCGAAGAGCGCTTTCTTT. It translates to CASSQEGGGRPKSAFF.

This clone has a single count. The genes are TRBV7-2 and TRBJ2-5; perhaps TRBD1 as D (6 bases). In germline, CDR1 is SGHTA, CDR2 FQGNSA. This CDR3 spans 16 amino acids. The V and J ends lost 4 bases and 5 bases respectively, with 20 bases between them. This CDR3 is CASSSFQGSQWETQYF. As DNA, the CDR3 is TGTGCCAGCAGCTCTTTCCAGGGGTCTCAATGGGAGACCCAGTACTTC. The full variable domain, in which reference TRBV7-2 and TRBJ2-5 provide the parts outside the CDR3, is GAGVSQSPSNKVTEKGKDVELRCDPISGHTALYWYRQSLGQGLEFLIYFQGNSAPDKSGLPSDRFSAERTGGSVSTLTIQRTQQEDSAVYLCASSSFQGSQWETQYFGPGTRLLVL.

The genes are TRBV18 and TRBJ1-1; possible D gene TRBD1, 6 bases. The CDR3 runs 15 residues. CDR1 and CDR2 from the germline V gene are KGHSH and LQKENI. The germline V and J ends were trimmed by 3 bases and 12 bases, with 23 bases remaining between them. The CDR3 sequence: CASSPPYRVPGGTFF. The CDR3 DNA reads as TGTGCCAGCTCACCCCCGTACAGGGTCCCCGGTGGTACTTTCTTT. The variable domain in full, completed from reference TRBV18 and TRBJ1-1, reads NAGVMQNPRHLVRRRGQEARLRCSPMKGHSHVYWYRQLPEEGLKFMVYLQKENIIDESGMPKERFSAEFPKEGPSILRIQQVVRGDSAAYFCASSPPYRVPGGTFFGQGTRLTVV.

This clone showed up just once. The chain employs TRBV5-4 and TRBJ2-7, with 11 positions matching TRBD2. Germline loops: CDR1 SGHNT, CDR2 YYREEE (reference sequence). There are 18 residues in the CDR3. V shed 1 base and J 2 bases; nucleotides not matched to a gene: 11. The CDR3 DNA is TGTGCCAGCAGCTTGCGGCTAGCGGGAGGTTTTCCGGCCTACGAGCAGTACTTC. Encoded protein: CASSLRLAGGFPAYEQYF.

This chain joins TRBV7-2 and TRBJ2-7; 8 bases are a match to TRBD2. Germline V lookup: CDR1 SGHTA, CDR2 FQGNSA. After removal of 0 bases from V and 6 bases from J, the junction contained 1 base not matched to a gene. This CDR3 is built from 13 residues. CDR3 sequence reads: CASSLASGGEQYF. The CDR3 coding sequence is TGTGCCAGCAGCTTAGCGAGCGGGGGCGAGCAGTACTTC.

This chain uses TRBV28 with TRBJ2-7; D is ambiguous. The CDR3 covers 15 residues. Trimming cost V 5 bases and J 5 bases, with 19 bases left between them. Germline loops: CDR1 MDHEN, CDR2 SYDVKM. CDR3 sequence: CASSPGWAVINEQYF. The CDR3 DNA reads TGTGCCAGCAGTCCAGGCTGGGCCGTTATCAACGAGCAGTACTTC.

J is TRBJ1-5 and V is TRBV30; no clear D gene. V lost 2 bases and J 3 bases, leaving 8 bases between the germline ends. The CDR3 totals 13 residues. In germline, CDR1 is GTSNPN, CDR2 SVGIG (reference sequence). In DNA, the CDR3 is TGTGCCTGGAGTTTATCCCTCAATCAGCCCCAGCATTTT. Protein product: CAWSLSLNQPQHF.

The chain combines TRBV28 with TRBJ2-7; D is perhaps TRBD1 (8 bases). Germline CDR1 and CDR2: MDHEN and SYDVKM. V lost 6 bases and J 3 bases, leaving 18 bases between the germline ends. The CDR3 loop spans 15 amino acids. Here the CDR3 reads CASRPRTGRGYEQYF. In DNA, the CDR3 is TGTGCCAGCAGACCCCGGACAGGGAGGGGCTACGAGCAGTACTTC.

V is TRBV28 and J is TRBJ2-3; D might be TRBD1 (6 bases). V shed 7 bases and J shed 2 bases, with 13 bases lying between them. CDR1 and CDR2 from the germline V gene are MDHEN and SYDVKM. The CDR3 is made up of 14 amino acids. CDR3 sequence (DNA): TGTGCCAGCAACCCTCGGGACAACACAGATACGCAGTATTTT. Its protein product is CASNPRDNTDTQYF. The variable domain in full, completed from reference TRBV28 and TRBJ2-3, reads DVKVTQSSRYLVKRTGEKVFLECVQDMDHENMFWYRQDPGLGLRLIYFSYDVKMKEKGDIPEGYSVSREKKERFSLILESASTNQTSMYLCASNPRDNTDTQYFGPGTRLTVL.

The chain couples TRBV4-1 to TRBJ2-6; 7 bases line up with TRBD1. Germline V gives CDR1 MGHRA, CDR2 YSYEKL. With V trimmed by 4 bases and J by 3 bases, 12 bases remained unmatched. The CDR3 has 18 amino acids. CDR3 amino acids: CASSPLGGRGVGANVLTF. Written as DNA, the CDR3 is TGCGCCAGCAGCCCTTTAGGGGGCAGGGGAGTTGGGGCCAACGTCCTGACTTTC.